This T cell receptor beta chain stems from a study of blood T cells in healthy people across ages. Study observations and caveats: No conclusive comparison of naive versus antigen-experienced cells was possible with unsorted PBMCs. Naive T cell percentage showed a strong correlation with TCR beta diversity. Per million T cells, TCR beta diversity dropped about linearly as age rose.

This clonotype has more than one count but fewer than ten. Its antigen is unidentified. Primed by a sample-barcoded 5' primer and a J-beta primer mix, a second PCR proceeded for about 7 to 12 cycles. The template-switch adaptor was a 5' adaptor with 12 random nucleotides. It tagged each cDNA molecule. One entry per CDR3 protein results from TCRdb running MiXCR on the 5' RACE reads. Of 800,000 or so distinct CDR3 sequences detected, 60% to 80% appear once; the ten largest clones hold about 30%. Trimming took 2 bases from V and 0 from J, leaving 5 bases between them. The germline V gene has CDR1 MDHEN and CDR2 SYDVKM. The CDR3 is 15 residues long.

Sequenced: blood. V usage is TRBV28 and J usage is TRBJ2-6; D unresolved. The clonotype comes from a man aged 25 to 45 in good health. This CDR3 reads CASSLRNSGANVLTF. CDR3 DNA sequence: TGTGCCAGCAGTTTACGGAACTCTGGGGCCAACGTCCTGACTTTC.